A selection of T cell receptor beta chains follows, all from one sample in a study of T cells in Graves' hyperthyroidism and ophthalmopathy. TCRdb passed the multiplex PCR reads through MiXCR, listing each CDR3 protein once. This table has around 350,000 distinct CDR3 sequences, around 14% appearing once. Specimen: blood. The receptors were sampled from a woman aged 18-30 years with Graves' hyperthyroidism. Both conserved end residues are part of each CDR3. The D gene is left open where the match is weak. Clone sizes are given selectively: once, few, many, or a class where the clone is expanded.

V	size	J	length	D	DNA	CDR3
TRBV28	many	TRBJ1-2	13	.	TGTGCCAGCAACCTAGCTGGCAGGTATGGCTACACCTTC	CASNLAGRYGYTF
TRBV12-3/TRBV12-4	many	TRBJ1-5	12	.	TGTGCCAGCAGTTTAAGGTACCAGCCCCAGCATTTT	CASSLRYQPQHF
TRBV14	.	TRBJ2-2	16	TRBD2	TGTGCCAGCAGCCCACTTATAGCGGGGGACACCGGGGAGCTGTTTTTT	CASSPLIAGDTGELFF
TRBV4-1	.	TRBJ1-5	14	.	TGCGCCAGCAGCCAAATCCTAGGGTTTCAGCCCCAGCATTTT	CASSQILGFQPQHF
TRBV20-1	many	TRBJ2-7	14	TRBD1	TGCAGTGCTAGATTAGACAGGGGGCGTTACGAGCAGTACTTC	CSARLDRGRYEQYF
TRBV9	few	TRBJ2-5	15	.	TGTGCCAGCAGCGCCACTCCGGGGCCTGAAGAGACCCAGTACTTC	CASSATPGPEETQYF
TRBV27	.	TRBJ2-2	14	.	TGTGCCAGCAGTTTTAAAGTTAACACCGGGGAGCTGTTTTTT	CASSFKVNTGELFF
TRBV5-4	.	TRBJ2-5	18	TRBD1	TGTGCCGGCAGCCCCGGCGGGGTACAGGGGGCGAATCAAGAGACCCAGTACTTC	CAGSPGGVQGANQETQYF
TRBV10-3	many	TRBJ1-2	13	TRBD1	TGTGCCATACAGGGGGACTCAGACTATGGCTACACCTTC	CAIQGDSDYGYTF
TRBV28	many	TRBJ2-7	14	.	TGTGCCAGCAGTTTCGCCGGGAATATCTACGAGCAGTACTTC	CASSFAGNIYEQYF
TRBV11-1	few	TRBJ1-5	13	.	TGTGCCAGCAGCCCAGGGTGGGGTCGGCCCCAGCATTTT	CASSPGWGRPQHF
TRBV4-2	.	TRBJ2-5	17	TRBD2	TGTGCCAGCAGCCAAGTACTAGCGGGGGGGCCGCGGGAGACCCAGTACTTC	CASSQVLAGGPRETQYF
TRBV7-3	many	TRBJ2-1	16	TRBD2	TGTGCCAGCAGCTCGACTAGCGGGGGACCTGGCTATGAGCAGTTCTTC	CASSSTSGGPGYEQFF
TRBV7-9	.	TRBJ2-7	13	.	TGTGCCAGCAGCTTAGCTGGGCCGGGGGCGCAGTACTTC	CASSLAGPGAQYF
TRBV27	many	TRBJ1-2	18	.	TGTGCCAGCAGTCCCGGGGAGGGCAGGGTACAGTTCTACTATGGCTACACCTTC	CASSPGEGRVQFYYGYTF
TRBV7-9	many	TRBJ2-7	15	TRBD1	TGTGCCAGCAGCCTCTCCCGGGACAGGCCACGAGAGCAGTACTTC	CASSLSRDRPREQYF
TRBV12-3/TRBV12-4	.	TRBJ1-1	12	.	TGTGCCAGCAGTTTAGTTGAAGTCGAAGCTTTCTTT	CASSLVEVEAFF
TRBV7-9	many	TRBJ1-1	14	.	TGTGCCAGCAGCTTAGAAGCCACGAACACTGAAGCTTTCTTT	CASSLEATNTEAFF
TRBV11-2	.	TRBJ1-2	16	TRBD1	TGTGCCAGCAGTTCAACCCAGGGGGCGCTTCACTATGGCTACACCTTC	CASSSTQGALHYGYTF
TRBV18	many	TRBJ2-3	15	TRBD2	TGTGCCAGCTCACCACAGCGGGAGAAGACAGATACGCAGTATTTT	CASSPQREKTDTQYF
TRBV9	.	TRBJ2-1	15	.	TGTGCCAGCAGCGTAGCGGGAGTAACAAGCGATGAGCAGTTCTTC	CASSVAGVTSDEQFF
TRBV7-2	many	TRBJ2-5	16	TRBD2	TGTGCCAGCAGGGAACCGGGACTAGCGGGGGTGGAGACCCAGTACTTC	CASREPGLAGVETQYF
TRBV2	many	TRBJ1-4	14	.	TGTGCCAGCAGTCCCCGACGCCTTAATGAAAAACTGTTTTTT	CASSPRRLNEKLFF
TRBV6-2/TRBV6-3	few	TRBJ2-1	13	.	TGTGCCAGCAGTACGACAGGATACAATGAGCAGTTCTTC	CASSTTGYNEQFF
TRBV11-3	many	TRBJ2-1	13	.	TGTGCCAGCAGCTTATCGGCTTCTAATGAGCAGTTCTTC	CASSLSASNEQFF
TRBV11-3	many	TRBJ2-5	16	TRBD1	TGTGCCAGCAGCGATGGGACAGGGGCCCTCCAAGAGACCCAGTACTTC	CASSDGTGALQETQYF
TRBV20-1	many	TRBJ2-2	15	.	TGCAGTGCTAGAGCCCCGGACGGGAACACCGGGGAGCTGTTTTTT	CSARAPDGNTGELFF
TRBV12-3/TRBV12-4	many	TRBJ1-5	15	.	TGTGCCAGCTCCGGGGAGGTACGTAGCAATCAGCCCCAGCATTTT	CASSGEVRSNQPQHF
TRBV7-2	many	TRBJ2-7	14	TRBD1	TGTGCCAGCAGCCCTAGGACAGGCGCCTACGAGCAGTACTTC	CASSPRTGAYEQYF
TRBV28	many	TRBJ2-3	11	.	TGTGCCTCCCCTAGCACAGATACGCAGTATTTT	CASPSTDTQYF
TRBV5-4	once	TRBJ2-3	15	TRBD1	TGTGCCAGCAGCCAGGGACAGGGGTTAGAGGATACGCAGTATTTT	CASSQGQGLEDTQYF
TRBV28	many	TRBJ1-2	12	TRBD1	TGTGCCAGCAGTGACAGGGCCTATGGCTACACCTTC	CASSDRAYGYTF
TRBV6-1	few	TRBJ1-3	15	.	TGTGCCAGCGGCCGGAACGGGGGCTCTGGAAACACCATATATTTT	CASGRNGGSGNTIYF
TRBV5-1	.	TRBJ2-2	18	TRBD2	TGCGCCAGCAGCTTGGCGCTAGGGACTAGCGCTAGCACCGGGGAGCTGTTTTTT	CASSLALGTSASTGELFF
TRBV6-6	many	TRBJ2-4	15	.	TGTGCCAGCAGTTACTCGAAGTTCGGGGAAGACATTCAGTACTTC	CASSYSKFGEDIQYF
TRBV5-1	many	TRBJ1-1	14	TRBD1	TGCGCCAGCAGCTTCCGACAGGGGCGTACTGAAGCTTTCTTT	CASSFRQGRTEAFF
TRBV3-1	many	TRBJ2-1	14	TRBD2	TGTGCCAGCAGCCAGCGGGAGGGCTACAATGAGCAGTTCTTC	CASSQREGYNEQFF
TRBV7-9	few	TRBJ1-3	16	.	TGTGCCAGCAGCTTAAATTTTTCCCCCTCTGGAAACACCATATATTTT	CASSLNFSPSGNTIYF